This TCR beta chain was sequenced in a study of shared clonotypes between healthy human individuals. General observations from the study: Generally, estimated richness proved larger in naive subsets than it did in memory subsets. A handful of donors showed sharing of 4.5% to 6% of naive CD4 clonotypes.

The method was immunoSEQ multiplex PCR; TCRdb's version includes in-frame clones alone and lacks a portion of them. The data show around 2,000,000 clones, with more than 85% seen just once and 1.5% to 2% held by the top ten. CD45RO-negative, CCR7-selected cells formed the naive CD8 fraction, which excluded terminally differentiated effector memory CD45RA+ cells. HIV-negative, healthy adults without recent acute infections or vaccinations were the donors. Points on this clone: The antigen remains unidentified.

The sequencing input was naive CD8+ T cells from PBMCs. The TCR sequence derives from a man between 18 and 29 years old in good health. Some clones in this sample may be carry-over from other donors' samples.

The CDR3 nucleotides read TGCGCCAGCAGCTTGAGGGCGGGAGACGGATCCTACAATGAGCAGTTCTTC. Translating it yields CASSLRAGDGSYNEQFF. The V call is TRBV5-1, the J call TRBJ2-1; TRBD2 matches at 7 bases. This CDR3 is 17 amino acids long. Germline assignment: CDR1 SGHRS and CDR2 YFSETQ. Trimming took 1 base from V and 1 from J; bases not matched to a gene: 8.